The rows below give T cell receptor beta chains drawn from one sample of a study of T-cell memory formation after mild COVID-19. TCRdb re-analysed the 5' RACE reads in MiXCR, keeping a single row per CDR3 protein. The sample has some 310,000 distinct CDR3 sequences, 20% to 25% seen once. Sequencing used PBMCs or a T cell subset sorted from them (not recorded which). The receptor set was obtained from a man aged 18 to 30 who had mild COVID-19 (a few samples of this study predate the infection). Cell type and time point are not known. The CDR3 runs from the conserved cysteine through the conserved F or W. D genes are given only for firm matches. For some rows the clone size is stated as once, few or many, or as a class when expanded; others skip it.

cdr3_nt: TGTGCCAGCAGTGAGGGGATTGGGCGCGAGCAGTACTTC; cdr3_aa: CASSEGIGREQYF; clone_size: .; v_call: TRBV6-1; d_call: .; j_call: TRBJ2-7
cdr3_nt: TGTGCCACCAGCAGAGACATACTCTCCTACGAGCAGTACTTC; cdr3_aa: CATSRDILSYEQYF; clone_size: few; v_call: TRBV15; d_call: .; j_call: TRBJ2-7
cdr3_nt: TGTGCCAGCAGTTTTTCCAGGACTAGCGGGGGCCTCACAGATACGCAGTATTTT; cdr3_aa: CASSFSRTSGGLTDTQYF; clone_size: .; v_call: TRBV28; d_call: TRBD2; j_call: TRBJ2-3
cdr3_nt: TGTGCCAGCAGCCCGTCGGAGTACTCACCCCTCCACTTT; cdr3_aa: CASSPSEYSPLHF; clone_size: few; v_call: TRBV7-9; d_call: .; j_call: TRBJ1-6
cdr3_nt: TGTGCCAGCAGCCAAGAGCTAAAAAAATATGGCTACACCTTC; cdr3_aa: CASSQELKKYGYTF; clone_size: .; v_call: TRBV4-2; d_call: .; j_call: TRBJ1-2
cdr3_nt: TGTGCCAGCAGGCCGGGGACAGGAAGCAATCAGCCCCAGCATTTT; cdr3_aa: CASRPGTGSNQPQHF; clone_size: few; v_call: TRBV12-3/TRBV12-4; d_call: TRBD1; j_call: TRBJ1-5
cdr3_nt: TGTGCCAGCAGGCCGGGTGGGGAGCAGTTCTTC; cdr3_aa: CASRPGGEQFF; clone_size: .; v_call: TRBV2; d_call: .; j_call: TRBJ2-1
cdr3_nt: TGCAGTGCCCGGATTGGGGGAATAGAGACCCAGTACTTC; cdr3_aa: CSARIGGIETQYF; clone_size: few; v_call: TRBV20-1; d_call: .; j_call: TRBJ2-5
cdr3_nt: TGTGCCAGCAGCAACCGGACGGACTACACAGATACGCAGTATTTT; cdr3_aa: CASSNRTDYTDTQYF; clone_size: .; v_call: TRBV9; d_call: .; j_call: TRBJ2-3
cdr3_nt: TGTGCCAGCAGCGCCGCGGGACAGCACTCTGGAAACACCATATATTTT; cdr3_aa: CASSAAGQHSGNTIYF; clone_size: few; v_call: TRBV7-2; d_call: TRBD1; j_call: TRBJ1-3
cdr3_nt: TGTGCCAGCAGTTTAGGGCTAGCGGGGAACACCGGGGAGCTGTTTTTT; cdr3_aa: CASSLGLAGNTGELFF; clone_size: many; v_call: TRBV12-3/TRBV12-4; d_call: TRBD2; j_call: TRBJ2-2
cdr3_nt: TGTGCCACCTCCCGGGACTATAATTCACCCCTCCACTTT; cdr3_aa: CATSRDYNSPLHF; clone_size: .; v_call: TRBV24-1; d_call: .; j_call: TRBJ1-6
cdr3_nt: TGTGCCAGCGAGACTAGCGGGGGTGCAGATACGCAGTATTTT; cdr3_aa: CASETSGGADTQYF; clone_size: .; v_call: TRBV12-3/TRBV12-4; d_call: TRBD2; j_call: TRBJ2-3
cdr3_nt: TGCAGTGCTAGGGGTAGGTCAGCGCATCAGCCCCAGCATTTT; cdr3_aa: CSARGRSAHQPQHF; clone_size: few; v_call: TRBV20-1; d_call: .; j_call: TRBJ1-5
cdr3_nt: TGTGCCAGCAGTAGGCAAAGCAACGGAAACACCATATATTTT; cdr3_aa: CASSRQSNGNTIYF; clone_size: .; v_call: TRBV12-3/TRBV12-4; d_call: .; j_call: TRBJ1-3
cdr3_nt: TGTGCCAGCAGCTTCTCGGGGCCTAGCAATCAGCCCCAGCATTTT; cdr3_aa: CASSFSGPSNQPQHF; clone_size: .; v_call: TRBV7-2; d_call: .; j_call: TRBJ1-5
cdr3_nt: TGTGCCAGCTCACATACGGCAGGGACTGAGGGGGAGCCCCAGCATTTT; cdr3_aa: CASSHTAGTEGEPQHF; clone_size: many; v_call: TRBV18; d_call: .; j_call: TRBJ1-5
cdr3_nt: TGTGCCAGAAGTTACAGGAACAGGGGGGGCACTGAAGCTTTCTTT; cdr3_aa: CARSYRNRGGTEAFF; clone_size: .; v_call: TRBV6-5; d_call: TRBD1; j_call: TRBJ1-1
cdr3_nt: TGTGCCAGCAGCGCCGGCACAGGGGCTGGGGCCAACGTCCTGACTTTC; cdr3_aa: CASSAGTGAGANVLTF; clone_size: .; v_call: TRBV7-2; d_call: TRBD1; j_call: TRBJ2-6
cdr3_nt: TGTGCCACCTCGGACAGTTCGAACGGAGATACGCAGTATTTT; cdr3_aa: CATSDSSNGDTQYF; clone_size: many; v_call: TRBV12-3/TRBV12-4; d_call: .; j_call: TRBJ2-3
cdr3_nt: TGTGCCAGCAGCTCCGGGACAGGTCACTCTGGGGCCAACGTCCTGACTTTC; cdr3_aa: CASSSGTGHSGANVLTF; clone_size: .; v_call: TRBV7-2; d_call: TRBD1; j_call: TRBJ2-6
cdr3_nt: TGTGCCAGCAGGACGGGGGGGGCCACTGAAGCTTTCTTT; cdr3_aa: CASRTGGATEAFF; clone_size: .; v_call: TRBV7-8; d_call: .; j_call: TRBJ1-1
cdr3_nt: TGTGCCAGCAGCCAAGATCGGCGGGGGGATACGCAGTATTTT; cdr3_aa: CASSQDRRGDTQYF; clone_size: .; v_call: TRBV4-2; d_call: TRBD2; j_call: TRBJ2-3
cdr3_nt: TGTGCCAGCAGTTCCCTAATTAAGGTAGCCAAAAACATTCAGTACTTC; cdr3_aa: CASSSLIKVAKNIQYF; clone_size: many; v_call: TRBV27; d_call: .; j_call: TRBJ2-4
cdr3_nt: TGCGCCAGCAGCCATGAACAGGACCCCGGCTACGAGCAGTACTTC; cdr3_aa: CASSHEQDPGYEQYF; clone_size: .; v_call: TRBV5-1; d_call: .; j_call: TRBJ2-7
cdr3_nt: TGTGCCAGCAGCCAAGGACTGGGACAGGGAAGAGGAGAGACCCAGTACTTC; cdr3_aa: CASSQGLGQGRGETQYF; clone_size: few; v_call: TRBV4-2; d_call: TRBD1; j_call: TRBJ2-5
cdr3_nt: TGTGCCAGCAGCCCCCAGCCCTACGAGCAGTACTTC; cdr3_aa: CASSPQPYEQYF; clone_size: few; v_call: TRBV7-2; d_call: .; j_call: TRBJ2-7
cdr3_nt: TGTGCCAGCAGTTACCTCGTACGGGAAAACACCATATATTTT; cdr3_aa: CASSYLVRENTIYF; clone_size: few; v_call: TRBV6-6; d_call: .; j_call: TRBJ1-3
cdr3_nt: TGTGCCAGCAGCCCGAGCGGGGGTATCAATGAGCAGTTCTTC; cdr3_aa: CASSPSGGINEQFF; clone_size: .; v_call: TRBV5-4; d_call: TRBD2; j_call: TRBJ2-1
cdr3_nt: TGTGCCAGCATCCCCGGACGTCGGGCCAATCAGCCCCAGCATTTT; cdr3_aa: CASIPGRRANQPQHF; clone_size: .; v_call: TRBV6-6; d_call: .; j_call: TRBJ1-5
cdr3_nt: TGTGCCAGCAGCTTAGATTGGACAGGGGGGGCTTTCTTT; cdr3_aa: CASSLDWTGGAFF; clone_size: .; v_call: TRBV7-2; d_call: TRBD1; j_call: TRBJ1-1
cdr3_nt: TGTGCCACCAGCAGAGATCCACAGGGAGAAGAAAAACTGTTTTTT; cdr3_aa: CATSRDPQGEEKLFF; clone_size: few; v_call: TRBV15; d_call: .; j_call: TRBJ1-4
cdr3_nt: TGCGCCAGCAGCCAAGATCCCGCCCCGGACCCATCCTATGGCTACACCTTC; cdr3_aa: CASSQDPAPDPSYGYTF; clone_size: .; v_call: TRBV4-3; d_call: .; j_call: TRBJ1-2
cdr3_nt: TGTGCCAGCAGTTTAGAGGGCCAGACCCAGTACTTC; cdr3_aa: CASSLEGQTQYF; clone_size: .; v_call: TRBV28; d_call: .; j_call: TRBJ2-5
cdr3_nt: TGCGCCAGCAGCTTGGGTCCTCCCTTGACAGCCCGCTATGGCTACACCTTC; cdr3_aa: CASSLGPPLTARYGYTF; clone_size: few; v_call: TRBV5-1; d_call: .; j_call: TRBJ1-2
cdr3_nt: TGTGCCACCACCAACCCGTCAAGTGGAAACACCATATATTTT; cdr3_aa: CATTNPSSGNTIYF; clone_size: .; v_call: TRBV10-3; d_call: .; j_call: TRBJ1-3
cdr3_nt: TGTGCCATCAGTGAGGCACGCCGGCAGCCCCAGCATTTT; cdr3_aa: CAISEARRQPQHF; clone_size: few; v_call: TRBV10-3; d_call: .; j_call: TRBJ1-5
cdr3_nt: TGCAGTGCTTCTTCGACAGGGGGCTACACTGAAGCTTTCTTT; cdr3_aa: CSASSTGGYTEAFF; clone_size: few; v_call: TRBV20-1; d_call: TRBD1; j_call: TRBJ1-1
cdr3_nt: TGTGCCAGCAGCGGGAGCGGGGGGGGACTCCAGTACTTC; cdr3_aa: CASSGSGGGLQYF; clone_size: few; v_call: TRBV9; d_call: TRBD2; j_call: TRBJ2-5
cdr3_nt: TGTGCCAGCAGACAGCGTAGTGGCAGTAATAGAGAGACCCAGTACTTC; cdr3_aa: CASRQRSGSNRETQYF; clone_size: few; v_call: TRBV28; d_call: .; j_call: TRBJ2-5
cdr3_nt: TGCGCCAGCAGCTTGGCCGACAGGGGGGACATTCAGTACTTC; cdr3_aa: CASSLADRGDIQYF; clone_size: .; v_call: TRBV5-1; d_call: TRBD1; j_call: TRBJ2-4
cdr3_nt: TGTGCCAGCAGCCAAGCCGGGGGAGGTTCACCCCTCCACTTT; cdr3_aa: CASSQAGGGSPLHF; clone_size: .; v_call: TRBV9; d_call: .; j_call: TRBJ1-6
cdr3_nt: TGCGCCAGCAGCTTAGCACCAGGGAGCAATCAGCCCCAGCATTTT; cdr3_aa: CASSLAPGSNQPQHF; clone_size: many; v_call: TRBV7-2; d_call: .; j_call: TRBJ1-5
cdr3_nt: TGTGCCAGCAGTGAACCGACGGGGACAGATACGCAGTATTTT; cdr3_aa: CASSEPTGTDTQYF; clone_size: .; v_call: TRBV25-1; d_call: .; j_call: TRBJ2-3
cdr3_nt: TGTGCCAGCAGCCCAGAGACAGGGGGAGTGGGCGAGCAGTACTTC; cdr3_aa: CASSPETGGVGEQYF; clone_size: many; v_call: TRBV4-2; d_call: TRBD1; j_call: TRBJ2-7
cdr3_nt: TGTGCCAGCAGTTTAAGCGGGGAGACCTACGAGCAGTACTTC; cdr3_aa: CASSLSGETYEQYF; clone_size: .; v_call: TRBV12-3/TRBV12-4; d_call: TRBD2; j_call: TRBJ2-7
cdr3_nt: TGCGCCAGCAGCCAAGAAGCCGGGAACACTGAAGCTTTCTTT; cdr3_aa: CASSQEAGNTEAFF; clone_size: many; v_call: TRBV4-3; d_call: .; j_call: TRBJ1-1
cdr3_nt: TGTGCCAGCAGTTTTCGGCGGTCACCCCTCCACTTT; cdr3_aa: CASSFRRSPLHF; clone_size: .; v_call: TRBV27; d_call: .; j_call: TRBJ1-6
cdr3_nt: TGCGCCAGCAGCCAAGATATACGGACGGCCAACACTGAAGCTTTCTTT; cdr3_aa: CASSQDIRTANTEAFF; clone_size: few; v_call: TRBV4-3; d_call: .; j_call: TRBJ1-1